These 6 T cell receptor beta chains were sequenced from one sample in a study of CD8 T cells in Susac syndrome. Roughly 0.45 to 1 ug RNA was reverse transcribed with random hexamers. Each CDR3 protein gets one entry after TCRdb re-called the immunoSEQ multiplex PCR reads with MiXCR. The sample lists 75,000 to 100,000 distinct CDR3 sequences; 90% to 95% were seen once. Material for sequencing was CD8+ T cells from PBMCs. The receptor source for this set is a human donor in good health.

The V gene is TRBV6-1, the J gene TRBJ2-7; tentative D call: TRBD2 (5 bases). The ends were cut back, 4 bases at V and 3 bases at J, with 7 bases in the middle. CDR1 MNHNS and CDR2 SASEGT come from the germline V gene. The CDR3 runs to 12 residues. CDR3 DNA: TGTGCCAGCAGTGTCGGGAACTACGAGCAGTACGTC. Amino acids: CASSVGNYEQYV.

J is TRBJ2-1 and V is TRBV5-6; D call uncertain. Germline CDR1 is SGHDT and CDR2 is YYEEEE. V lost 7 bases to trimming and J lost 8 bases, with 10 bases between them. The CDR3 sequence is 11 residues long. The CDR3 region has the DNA TGTGCCAGCTCCGACCCATATGAGCAGTTCTTC. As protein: CASSDPYEQFF.

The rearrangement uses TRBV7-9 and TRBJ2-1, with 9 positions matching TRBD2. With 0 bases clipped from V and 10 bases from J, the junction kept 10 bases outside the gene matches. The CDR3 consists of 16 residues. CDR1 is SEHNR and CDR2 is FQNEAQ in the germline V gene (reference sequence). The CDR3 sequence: CASSLANSGSSWEQFF. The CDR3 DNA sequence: TGTGCCAGCAGCTTAGCGAATAGCGGGAGTTCTTGGGAGCAGTTCTTC.

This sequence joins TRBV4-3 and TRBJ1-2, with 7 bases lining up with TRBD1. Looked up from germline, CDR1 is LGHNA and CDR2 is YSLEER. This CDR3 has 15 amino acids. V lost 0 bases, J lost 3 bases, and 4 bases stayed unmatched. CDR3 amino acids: CASSQDFGTDYGYTF. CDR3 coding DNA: TGCGCCAGCAGCCAAGACTTCGGGACAGACTATGGCTACACCTTC.

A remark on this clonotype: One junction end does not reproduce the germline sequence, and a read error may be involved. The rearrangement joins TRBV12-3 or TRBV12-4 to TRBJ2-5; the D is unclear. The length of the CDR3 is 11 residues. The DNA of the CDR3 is TGTGCCAGCAGCTTAGGCACGACCCAGTACTTC. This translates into CASSLGTTQYF.

The CDR3 nucleotides are TGTGCCAGCAGCACCGGGGCGAGTGAGCAGTTCTTC. Protein: CASSTGASEQFF. The rearrangement links TRBV7-9 to TRBJ2-1; the D gene could be TRBD1 or TRBD2 (5 bases each). Germline CDR1 is SEHNR and CDR2 is FQNEAQ (reference sequence). Deletions cut 5 bases from V and 9 bases from J, with 11 bases between. The CDR3 contains 12 residues.